One and the same sample provided the 6 T cell receptor beta chains below, sequenced in a study of PD-L1 blockade in urothelial cancer. The method was immunoSEQ multiplex PCR; TCRdb's version includes in-frame clones alone and lacks a portion of them. The repertoire holds 85,000 to 90,000 clones, with roughly 90% as singletons. Time point defined: pretreatment peripheral blood. The sample in question was PBMCs, obtained around atezolizumab (anti-PD-L1) treatment. The receptors here all came from a woman over 75 with urothelial cancer.

This rearrangement joins TRBV29-1 to TRBJ2-5; a possible D gene is TRBD1 (5 bases). The end of the DNA fits TRBJ2-7 better, so the J call may be wrong. The CDR3 has 13 amino acids. Germline V gives CDR1 SQVTM, CDR2 ANQGSEA. The CDR3 is CSVQRQSSYEQYF. The DNA for the CDR3 is TGCAGCGTTCAAAGACAGAGCTCCTACGAGCAGTACTTC.

The chain recombines TRBV28 with TRBJ2-7; D possibly corresponds to TRBD1 (6 bases). V dropped 3 bases and J dropped 2 bases, with 11 bases sitting between them. The CDR3 contains 14 residues. Germline loops: CDR1 MDHEN, CDR2 SYDVKM. Written as DNA, the CDR3 is TGTGCCAGCAGTTTTGACGGGACAACCTACGAGCAGTACTTC. Its protein product is CASSFDGTTYEQYF.

The rearrangement joins TRBV5-1 to TRBJ2-2; a possible D gene is TRBD1 (6 bases). This CDR3 contains 15 residues. Deletions cut 4 bases from V and 1 base from J, with 11 bases between. CDR1 is SGHRS, CDR2 YFSETQ, per germline. DNA for the CDR3: TGCGCCAGCAGCCCGGACAGATTGAACACCGGGGAGCTGTTTTTT. Its translation is CASSPDRLNTGELFF.

The rearrangement links TRBV6-5 to TRBJ1-5; D may be TRBD1 (5 bases). Trimming stripped 8 bases from V and 6 bases from J, with 17 bases between. This CDR3 comprises 14 residues. Germline V lookup: CDR1 MNHEY, CDR2 SVGAGI. As DNA, the CDR3 is TGTGCCAGCTCAATTTCTTGGGGCGGTCAGCCCCAGCATTTT. Amino acids: CASSISWGGQPQHF.

This chain joins TRBV7-9 and TRBJ2-3, with D perhaps matching TRBD1 (6 bases). The CDR3 totals 15 residues. V was shortened by 1 base and J by 3 bases, with 11 bases between the two germline ends. From germline, CDR1 is SEHNR and CDR2 FQNEAQ (reference sequence). This CDR3 reads CASSLERTVTDTQYF. The CDR3 DNA reads TGTGCCAGCAGCTTAGAAAGGACAGTAACAGATACGCAGTATTTT.

The DNA of the CDR3 is TGCGCCAGCAGCTTTGGACAGGGTCGAATGGAAAAACTGTTTTTT. Amino acids: CASSFGQGRMEKLFF. The chain uses TRBV5-1 and TRBJ1-4; 8 bases fit TRBD1. V was clipped by 2 bases and J by 8 bases; unmatched bases: 8. This CDR3 is built from 15 residues. Per germline, CDR1 SGHRS and CDR2 YFSETQ.